Reported below is one T cell receptor beta chain. Only a few counts were recorded for this clone. What this receptor recognizes is not known. No much larger clone exists at a distance of one base, and base qualities are not known. The cohort was made up of 500 to 850 healthy bone marrow donors. At the time of sampling, all cohort members were nominally healthy, though unrecorded immune exposures were likely present. The donor tested CMV seropositive and was one of the 289 seropositive cohort members. Each donor provided a peripheral blood sample, and peripheral blood mononuclear cells were used for TCR beta sequencing. Genomic DNA extraction from the blood cell samples was performed with the Qiagen DNeasy Blood Extraction Kit. The sample belongs to a study of cytomegalovirus exposure and HLA in healthy donors (dated by TCRdb to the late 2010s). Notes on the research overall: According to an earlier analysis of several hundred of the donors, some 180 million T cells yielded roughly 100 million unique TCR beta sequences and more than 250 Gb of sequence data. An early release that covered about 600 HLA-typed donors contained approximately 300 gigabases of sequencing data and around 80 million unique TCR sequences. The genetic ancestry cluster associated with self-reported Caucasian donors included about 84% of the roughly 380 genotyped donors. The aim of the study was to test whether cataloging public T cell receptors could identify signatures of past pathogen exposure. The study used immunosequencing to profile the T cell repertoires of some 600 subjects and linked those repertoires to cytomegalovirus serostatus. Along with the roughly 710-subject first cohort, a separate validation cohort of over 90 different subjects was used. To predict cytomegalovirus infection status, the study brought together high-throughput TCR immunosequencing, statistical association of individual TCRs with disease status, and machine learning. A later analysis re-examined previously published TCR beta repertoires from roughly 720 donors and added high-resolution HLA genotyping to investigate patterns of TCR occurrence. The later analysis used no new phenotypic data to find candidate immune exposures, relying instead on TCR beta sequences and their occurrence across donors. An earlier analysis of around 540 of the donors applied high-throughput TCR beta sequencing to assess whether each TCR beta V gene segment acted as functional or pseudogenic. Donor age, sex, ethnicity and CMV serostatus were collected together with the repertoire data. Genome-wide SNP genotypes for about three fifths of the 666 donors were used in a later genetic analysis, which treated that subset as a discovery cohort. All discovery cohort repertoires had been generated on a single sequencing platform. HLA typing included class I and class II loci at four-digit resolution. Typing coverage varied by locus: roughly 620-640 donors for A, B, C, DRB1 and DQB1; roughly 510 for DQA1; over 600 for DPA1; roughly 470 for DPB1. About five DR-DQ haplotypes were handled as single units for association and clustering because linkage in the cohort was strong. Across around 400 genotyped donors of the cohort, an average of roughly 200,000 unique TCR beta nucleotide sequences per donor were sequenced, and approximately 17% of those sequences were non-productive.

What the work shows at the level of the full study, not this receptor alone: Because the 87-base-pair reads could not distinguish some IMGT-functional V segments, including TRBV6-2 and TRBV6-3, those segments were excluded. When HLA alleles, especially DR and DQ, strongly co-occurred, TCR associations were difficult to assign to individual alleles. The only immune exposure information available for the cohort was CMV serostatus. The authors suggested that the approach could potentially be generalized to other disease states and immunological phenotypes. Seventeen rarely observed V segments, including chromosome 9 orphons, were excluded from the earlier analysis of approximately 600 of the donors because counts were too low. In a later analysis, TCR association rates were found to vary across HLA loci, with the most associated TCRs seen for DRB1 alleles and the fewest for HLA-C alleles. Most CMV-associated TCR beta chains appeared to be HLA-restricted in a later analysis, and the HLA associations seemed to be driven largely by CMV exposure. V-gene and J-gene trimming of TCR beta chains was associated with a missense DCLRE1C variant in a later genetic analysis, and the association was replicated in an independent cohort. The classifier was reported to diagnose cytomegalovirus status with high specificity and sensitivity in both the original and validation cohorts. In a later genetic analysis, fewer N-insertions in productive TCRs were reported among donors in an Asian-associated ancestry cluster than the roughly 700-donor mean. Sequencing depth was assumed to be roughly uniform across donors in the presence/absence analyses, though that assumption may not hold. HLA typing was unavailable for some donors at each locus, so association tests used only the typed subset. Linkage disequilibrium might explain the correlated functional status among segregating V segments, but an unknown experimental factor could not be excluded. A further reported finding was that TCR beta sequences accurately predicted the HLA-A and HLA-B alleles for most subjects in the first cohort. A later analysis associated 16,951 TCR beta sequences with specific HLA alleles at a false discovery rate of 0.05. In vitro tests confirmed that a few of the cytomegalovirus-associated TCR beta chains recognize cytomegalovirus antigens. In this cohort, only TCR beta chains were sequenced, and detectable features were limited by the absence of alpha or paired-chain data. A cluster of highly shared sequence variants was judged likely to be a technical artifact of the sequencing pipeline. A later analysis reported that several top co-occurrence clusters appeared linked to parvovirus B19, influenza, CMV and Epstein-Barr virus. In a later analysis, HLA-associated TCR beta chains showed more clonal expansion and lower generation probabilities than non-associated chains that were equally common. While some public TCRs were present in many individuals, most TCR sequences turned up only very rarely across donors. In an earlier analysis of 500 to 650 of the donors, most TCR beta V segments appeared in productive rearrangements about 87% or about 30% of the time, broadly matching IMGT annotations. The study gave a list of under 200 TCR beta chains associated with cytomegalovirus.

Preparation of the library involved the immunoSEQ multiplex PCR assay. For the multiplex PCR, a mixture combining 60 forward primers for TCR Vbeta segments and 13 reverse primers for TCR Jbeta segments was used. A multiplex PCR assay on genomic DNA amplified the CDR3 region of rearranged TCR beta genes. The amplified TCR beta libraries were sequenced on the Illumina HiSeq System as 87-base-pair reads. Turning to the authors' computational methods: A later analysis counted about 80 million unique TCR beta chains across the 500 to 850 repertoires, and 10 million to 12 million of these chains were shared by at least two donors. A nearest-neighbor algorithm error-corrected the raw reads and collapsed the reads into unique sequences, merging closely related sequences to remove PCR and sequencing errors. To assign V, D and J gene segments, CDR3 sequences were aligned to IMGT reference sequences. Each retained sequence needed at least a six-nucleotide match to both a V gene segment and a J gene segment. Rearrangements were classified as productive when the CDR3 lacked stop codons and remained in frame with V and J, and all other rearrangements were classified as non-productive. CDR3 was defined by IMGT convention, running from the second conserved V-encoded cysteine to the conserved J-encoded phenylalanine. The earlier analysis of about 560 of the donors excluded any sequence lacking an unambiguous match to a single V gene segment. In an earlier analysis of a few hundred of the donors, V segments were called functional above 56.7% productive rearrangements and were called segregating when the between-donor standard deviation exceeded 5%. A statistical classification framework was built for diagnosing cytomegalovirus status from the catalog of TCR beta chain sequences. In a later analysis, TCR nucleotide sequences were compared against IMGT/GENE-DB human TR gene sequences so that V and J genes could be assigned. The TCRdist pipeline was used in a later analysis to assign CDR3 sequences and most-parsimonious VDJ recombination scenarios. In a later analysis, each TCR beta chain was defined by its CDR3 amino acid sequence together with its V-gene family, and reads without a unique V-gene family were excluded. A later analysis removed over 500 highly shared, low-generation-probability nucleotide sequences to deal with suspected cross-contamination and a sequencing artifact. A later analysis calculated a clonal expansion index for each public chain from normalized within-repertoire ranks of inferred template counts. A later analysis computed generation probabilities with a VDJ recombination model fitted to out-of-frame rearrangements, and checked the results against IGoR. A later analysis scored TCR-TCR, TCR-HLA and TCR-CMV co-occurrence with hypergeometric tests, applying a repertoire-size bias correction to TCR pairs. To estimate false discovery rates, a later analysis permuted the HLA or CMV assignments 20 times. A later analysis grouped co-occurring TCRs with DBSCAN, adding TCRdist sequence similarity when clustering within HLA-allele-positive subsets. Co-occurrence clustering excluded repertoires with fewer than 30,000 or more than 120,000 public chains, plus five with anomalous nucleotide sharing. TCRdb retrieved this table from immuneACCESS and kept in-frame rearrangements only. Not all clones are present; in checked studies, unresolved V genes account for under half, and no reason is known for the remainder. The V and J calls and clone size come from that table; D and trimming were worked out from the DNA. The sample table shows 100,000 to 150,000 clones, and about two thirds are seen once. Jointly, the top ten make up 5.5% to 8.5% of the sample.

Including cysteine and phenylalanine, the CDR3 has 13 amino acids. CDR3 DNA is the only sequence kept; it has 39 bases, read in frame from the first base. Trimming removed 1 base from V and 4 bases from J, leaving 7 bases between the germline ends. CDR1 and CDR2 are drawn from the germline V gene: SGHRS, YFSETQ. The rearranged chain carries TRBV5-1 and TRBJ2-3, with no confidently assigned D gene. The sample taken for sequencing was PBMCs. The TCR sequence derives from a man between 35 and 55 years old in good health and CMV-seropositive. The sequenced DNA is TGCGCCAGCAGCTTGCAGCTAGCAGATACGCAGTATTTT. Translated, this gives CASSLQLADTQYF.